The rows below give T cell receptor beta chains drawn from one sample of a study of shared clonotypes between healthy human individuals. Only in-frame clones appear in the TCRdb table, and some are missing; sequencing was by immunoSEQ multiplex PCR. The repertoire holds about 980,000 clones, less than 85% seen once, with about 1.5% in the top ten. Sequencing was done on a sample of memory CD4+ T cells sorted from blood. The source is a man between 18 and 29 years old in good health. CDR3s include the opening cysteine and the closing phenylalanine or tryptophan. Each record gives: V gene, CDR3 protein.

TRBV2 | CASSLRLRELFF
TRBV11-2 | CASSLDRGETAFF
TRBV19 | CASSIAPFGGYGYTF
TRBV5-1 | CASTPGAGFTDTQYF
TRBV9 | CASSVRSLADPYISGANVLTF
TRBV2 | CASSPGVNEQYF
TRBV7-8 | CASSQSTGSGNTIYF
TRBV5-1 | CASSSPGQGENIQYF
TRBV5-4 | CASSWTSGAYGYTF
TRBV18 | CASSSPHSTEAFF
TRBV7-2 | CASSLLRLAGGSTDTQYF
TRBV28 | CASTTSGLPSSYNEQFF
TRBV28 | CASSFVLGGETQYF
TRBV28 | CASSSGQAYYGYTF
TRBV7-9 | CASSLASGLAGYEQYF
TRBV7-2 | CASSLARAEAFF
TRBV5-1 | CASSLAHGLAGSPSGEQYF
TRBV5-1 | CASSLAPVSSSGANVLTF
TRBV11-2 | CASSLEGKGSSGNTIYF
TRBV5-1 | CASSLQGPGETQYF
TRBV4-3 | CASSLQIFQGGGNIQYF
TRBV6-1 | CASRDRDQGATQYF
TRBV7-3 | CASRPTGTNENIQYF
TRBV4-1 | CASSHAGGGNTEAFF
TRBV10-3 | CAIRGDGAGETQYF
TRBV19 | CASSSAWTVDNQPQHF
TRBV19 | CASSKDRLNTEAFF
TRBV18 | CATAGGRDTEAFF
TRBV2 | CASSVPGFEVTEAFF